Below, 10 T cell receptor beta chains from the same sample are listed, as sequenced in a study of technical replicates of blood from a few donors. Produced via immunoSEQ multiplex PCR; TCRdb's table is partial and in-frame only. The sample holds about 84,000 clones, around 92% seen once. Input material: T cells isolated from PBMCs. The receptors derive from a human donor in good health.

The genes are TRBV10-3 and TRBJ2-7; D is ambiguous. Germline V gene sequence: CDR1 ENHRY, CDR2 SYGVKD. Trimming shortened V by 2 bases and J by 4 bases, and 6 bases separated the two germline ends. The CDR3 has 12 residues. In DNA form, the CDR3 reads TGTGCCATCAGTGAGCGGGTTTACGAGCAGTACTTC. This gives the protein CAISERVYEQYF.

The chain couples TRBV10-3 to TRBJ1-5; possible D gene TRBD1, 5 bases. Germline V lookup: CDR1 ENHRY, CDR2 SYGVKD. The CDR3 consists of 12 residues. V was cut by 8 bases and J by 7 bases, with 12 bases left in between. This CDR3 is CAIGMEGQPQHF. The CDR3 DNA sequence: TGTGCCATCGGAATGGAGGGGCAGCCCCAGCATTTT.

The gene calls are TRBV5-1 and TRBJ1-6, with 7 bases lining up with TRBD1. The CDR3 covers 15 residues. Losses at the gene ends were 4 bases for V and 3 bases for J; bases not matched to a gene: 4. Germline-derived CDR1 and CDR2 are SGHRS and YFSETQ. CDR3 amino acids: CASSLGQDYNSPLHF. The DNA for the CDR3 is TGCGCCAGCAGCCTAGGACAGGACTATAATTCACCCCTCCACTTT.

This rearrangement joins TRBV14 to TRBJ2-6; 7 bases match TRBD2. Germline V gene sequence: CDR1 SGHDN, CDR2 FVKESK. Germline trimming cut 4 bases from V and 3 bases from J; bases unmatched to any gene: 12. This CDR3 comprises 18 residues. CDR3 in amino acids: CASSPRRGFVRGANVLTF. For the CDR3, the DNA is TGTGCCAGCAGCCCCCGGCGGGGGTTCGTGCGTGGGGCCAACGTCCTGACTTTC.

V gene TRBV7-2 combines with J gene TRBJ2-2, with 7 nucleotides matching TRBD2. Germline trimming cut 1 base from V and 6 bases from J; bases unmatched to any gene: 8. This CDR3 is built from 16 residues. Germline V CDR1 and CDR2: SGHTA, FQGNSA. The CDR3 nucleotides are TGTGCCAGCAGCTTAGAAGCGGGAACTCTTCCCGGGGAGCTGTTTTTT. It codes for CASSLEAGTLPGELFF.

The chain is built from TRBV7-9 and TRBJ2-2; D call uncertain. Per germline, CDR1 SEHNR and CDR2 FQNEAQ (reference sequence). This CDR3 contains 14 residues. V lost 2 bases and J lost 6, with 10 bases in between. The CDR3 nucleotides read TGTGCCAGCAGCTTACCTACTTTCGCCGGGGAGCTGTTTTTT. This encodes CASSLPTFAGELFF.

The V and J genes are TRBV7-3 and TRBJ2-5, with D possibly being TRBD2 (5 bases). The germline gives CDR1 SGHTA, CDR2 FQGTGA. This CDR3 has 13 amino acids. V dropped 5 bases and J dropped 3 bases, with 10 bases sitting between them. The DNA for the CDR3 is TGTGCCAGCAGCGCCACTAGAGAAGAGACCCAGTACTTC. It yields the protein CASSATREETQYF.

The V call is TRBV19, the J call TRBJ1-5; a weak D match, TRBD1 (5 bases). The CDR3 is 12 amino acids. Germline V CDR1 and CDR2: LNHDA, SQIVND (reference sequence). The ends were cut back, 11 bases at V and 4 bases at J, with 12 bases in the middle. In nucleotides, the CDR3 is TGTGCCTGTCAGGGTCCTAATCAGCCCCAGCATTTT. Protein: CACQGPNQPQHF.

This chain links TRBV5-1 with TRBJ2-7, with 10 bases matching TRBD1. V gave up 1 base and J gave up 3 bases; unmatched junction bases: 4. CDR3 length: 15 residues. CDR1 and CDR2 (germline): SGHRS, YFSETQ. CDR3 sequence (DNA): TGCGCCAGCAGCTTGCCGACAGGGGGCAACTACGAGCAGTACTTC. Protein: CASSLPTGGNYEQYF.

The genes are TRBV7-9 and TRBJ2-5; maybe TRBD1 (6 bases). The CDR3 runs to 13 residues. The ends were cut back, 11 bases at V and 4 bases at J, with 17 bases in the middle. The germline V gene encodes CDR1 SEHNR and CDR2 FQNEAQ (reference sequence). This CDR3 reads CAGRTVLTETQYF. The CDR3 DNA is TGTGCCGGCCGGACAGTCCTAACAGAGACCCAGTACTTC.